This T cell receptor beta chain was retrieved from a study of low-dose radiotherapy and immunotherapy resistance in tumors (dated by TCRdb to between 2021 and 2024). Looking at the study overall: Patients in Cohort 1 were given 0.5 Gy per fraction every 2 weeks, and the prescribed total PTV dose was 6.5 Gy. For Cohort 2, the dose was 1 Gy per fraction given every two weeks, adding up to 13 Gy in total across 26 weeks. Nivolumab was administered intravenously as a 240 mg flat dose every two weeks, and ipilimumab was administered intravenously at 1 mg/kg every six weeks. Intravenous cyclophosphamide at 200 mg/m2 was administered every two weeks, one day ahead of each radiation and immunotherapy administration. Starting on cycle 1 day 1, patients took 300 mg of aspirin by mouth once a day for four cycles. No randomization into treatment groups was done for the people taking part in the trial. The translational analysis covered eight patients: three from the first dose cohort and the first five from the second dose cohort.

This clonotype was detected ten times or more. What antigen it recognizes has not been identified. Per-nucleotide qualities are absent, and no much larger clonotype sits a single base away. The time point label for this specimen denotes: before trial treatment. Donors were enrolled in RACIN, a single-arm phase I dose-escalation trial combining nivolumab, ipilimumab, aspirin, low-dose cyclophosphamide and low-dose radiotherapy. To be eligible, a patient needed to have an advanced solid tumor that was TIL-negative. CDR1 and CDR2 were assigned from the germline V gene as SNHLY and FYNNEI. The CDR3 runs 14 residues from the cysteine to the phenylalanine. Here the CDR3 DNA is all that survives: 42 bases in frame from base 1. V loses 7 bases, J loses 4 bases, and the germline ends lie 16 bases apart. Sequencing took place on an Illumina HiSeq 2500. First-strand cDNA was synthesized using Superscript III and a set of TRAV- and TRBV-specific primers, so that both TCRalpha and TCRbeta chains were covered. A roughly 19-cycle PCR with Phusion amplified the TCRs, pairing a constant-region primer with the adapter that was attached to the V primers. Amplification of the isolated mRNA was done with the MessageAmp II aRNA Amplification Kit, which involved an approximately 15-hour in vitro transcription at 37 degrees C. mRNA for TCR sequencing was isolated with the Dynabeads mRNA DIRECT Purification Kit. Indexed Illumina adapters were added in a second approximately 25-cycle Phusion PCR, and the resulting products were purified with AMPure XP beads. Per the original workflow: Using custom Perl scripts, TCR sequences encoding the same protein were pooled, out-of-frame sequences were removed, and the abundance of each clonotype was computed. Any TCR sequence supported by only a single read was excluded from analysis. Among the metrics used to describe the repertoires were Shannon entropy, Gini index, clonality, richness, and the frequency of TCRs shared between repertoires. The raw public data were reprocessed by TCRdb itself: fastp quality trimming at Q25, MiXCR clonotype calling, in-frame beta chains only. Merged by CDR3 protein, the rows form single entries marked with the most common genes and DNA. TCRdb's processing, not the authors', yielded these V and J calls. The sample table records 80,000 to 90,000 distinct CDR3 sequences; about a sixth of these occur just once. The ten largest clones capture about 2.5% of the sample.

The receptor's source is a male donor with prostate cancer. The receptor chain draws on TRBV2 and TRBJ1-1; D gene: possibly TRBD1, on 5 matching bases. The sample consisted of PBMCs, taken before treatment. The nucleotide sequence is TGTGCCAGCACCTACTCAGGGTACGGCACTGAAGCTTTCTTT. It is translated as CASTYSGYGTEAFF.